The 20 T cell receptor beta chains presented below share a single source sample, sequenced in a study of T-cell reconstitution after alpha-beta-depleted transplantation in children (dated by TCRdb to about 2016). According to the study, the label for this sample's treatment or condition signals: allogeneic hematopoietic cell transplantation with graft depleted of TCRalphabeta T cells and CD19 B cells. The library was generated by PCR. These reads were obtained on an Illumina HiSeq 2500. TCR library preparation used molecular barcoding, with unique molecular identifiers applied to normalize quantification of the TCRbeta repertoire. TCRdb's own reprocessing of the public reads used fastp at Q25 and MiXCR and kept productive beta chains. All rows with the same CDR3 protein become a single entry with the most common DNA and genes. The sample data list hundreds of thousands of distinct CDR3 sequences, and 15% to 20% of these were observed just once. The biggest ten clones account for approximately 5% of the sample.

Here the sequenced sample was PBMCs, mostly from graft donor cells, taken 360 days after TCRalphabeta/CD19-depleted stem cell transplant. These receptors all stem from a male patient younger than 18 who had a stem cell transplant for acute lymphoblastic leukemia, so the T cells may come from the graft donor.

This clonotype was seen more than once but under ten times. This chain uses TRBV5-1 with TRBJ2-5; weak D call: TRBD1 (5 bases). This CDR3 is built from 15 residues. Germline CDR1 and CDR2: SGHRS and YFSETQ. V gave up 4 bases and J gave up 2 bases, with 15 bases separating them. The DNA of the CDR3 is TGCGCCAGCAGCAGGGGAACAGCCCTTCAAGAGACCCAGTACTTC. Translated, it gives CASSRGTALQETQYF.

The chain links TRBV24-1 to TRBJ2-2; tentative D call: TRBD2 (7 bases). V lost 7 bases and J lost 6, with 26 bases in between. The CDR3 spans 18 residues. Germline CDR1 is KGHDR and CDR2 is SFDVKD. As DNA, the CDR3 is TGTGCCACCAGACCTGAGACAGGCCCGGACGGGGGGTCCGGGGAGCTGTTTTTT. Translated, it gives CATRPETGPDGGSGELFF.

A few counts support this clonotype. The rearrangement joins TRBV5-1 to TRBJ2-3; tentatively, D is TRBD1 (6 bases). Trimming cost V 5 bases and J 6 bases, with 25 bases left between them. The germline gives CDR1 SGHRS, CDR2 YFSETQ. CDR3 length: 17 residues. Written as DNA, the CDR3 is TGCGCCAGCAGAGGGCTAGCTTTGGGTTTAACAGGGGATACGCAGTATTTT. Translated, it gives CASRGLALGLTGDTQYF.

The chain links TRBV29-1 to TRBJ2-1; 14 nucleotides match TRBD2. V was clipped by 7 bases and J by 11 bases; unmatched bases: 16. This CDR3 has 16 amino acids. The germline V gene has CDR1 SQVTM and CDR2 ANQGSEA. The CDR3 sequence is CSARTGRGLAGAQQFF. CDR3 sequence (DNA): TGCAGCGCCCGGACAGGGAGGGGACTAGCGGGAGCGCAGCAGTTCTTC.

The chain employs TRBV5-1 and TRBJ2-7; 11 bases agree with TRBD1. The CDR3 is 22 amino acids. Germline-derived CDR1 and CDR2 are SGHRS and YFSETQ. V trimming: 7 bases; J trimming: 1 base; junction bases outside the gene matches: 28. CDR3 coding DNA: TGCGCCAGCCTAACTCTCTGGACAGGGGGCCCGACAGCGGAACCTCCATCCTACGAGCAGTACTTC. Residues: CASLTLWTGGPTAEPPSYEQYF.

The V gene is TRBV12-3 or TRBV12-4, the J gene TRBJ2-3; 9 bases line up with TRBD2. Trimming cost V 2 bases and J 6 bases; bases outside gene matches: 3. This CDR3 spans 14 amino acids. The CDR3 nucleotides read TGTGCCAGCAGTTTACGCGGGAGGGTCGATACGCAGTATTTT. It yields the protein CASSLRGRVDTQYF.

The chain employs TRBV5-5 and TRBJ2-5; 9 bases are shared with TRBD1. Trimming took 7 bases from V and 5 from J; bases not matched to a gene: 9. Looked up from germline, CDR1 is SGHKS and CDR2 is YYEKEE (reference sequence). CDR3 length: 14 residues. CDR3 sequence: CASLNRGLQETQYF. DNA of the CDR3: TGTGCCAGCCTCAACAGGGGGCTGCAGGAGACCCAGTACTTC.

This clonotype was found many times. The V gene is TRBV5-1, the J gene TRBJ2-6; D is possibly TRBD1 or TRBD2 (5 bases each). The V gene's germline CDR1 is SGHRS and CDR2 YFSETQ. V shed 2 bases and J shed 2 bases, with 8 bases lying between them. The CDR3 has 15 amino acids. CDR3 in DNA: TGCGCCAGCAGCTTCCGGGGCGCTGGGGCCAACGTCCTGACTTTC. It translates to CASSFRGAGANVLTF.

The gene calls are TRBV27 and TRBJ2-7; no firm D call. Germline values: CDR1 MNHEY, CDR2 SMNVEV (reference sequence). Trimming took 5 bases from V and 1 from J, leaving 9 bases between them. The CDR3 spans 13 residues. Here the CDR3 reads CASSPQWSYEQYF. CDR3 coding DNA: TGTGCCAGCAGTCCACAGTGGTCCTACGAGCAGTACTTC.

The gene calls are TRBV7-8 and TRBJ2-2, with TRBD1 identical over 9 bases. CDR1 and CDR2 from the germline V gene are SGHVS and FQNEAQ. This CDR3 contains 17 residues. V lost 7 bases, J lost 6 bases, and 15 bases stayed unmatched. The CDR3 DNA reads TGTGCCAGCACCAAGGGCGGGACAGGGAGGCAATCCGGGGAGCTGTTTTTT. Its translation: CASTKGGTGRQSGELFF.

This clonotype has a handful of counts. V and J are TRBV29-1 and TRBJ2-6; D call uncertain. Germline CDR1 is SQVTM and CDR2 is ANQGSEA. Trimming left V 6 bases short and J 0 bases short, with 6 bases between. This CDR3 spans 13 amino acids. CDR3 sequence (DNA): TGCAGCGTCGGCTTCTCTGGGGCCAACGTCCTGACTTTC. Its protein is CSVGFSGANVLTF.

In its sample, this clonotype was seen a few times. V and J are TRBV7-3 and TRBJ2-7, with D unclear. Trimming took off 1 base at V and 2 bases at J, with 12 bases between the two ends. The CDR3 sequence is 15 residues long. Germline values: CDR1 SGHTA, CDR2 FQGTGA. CDR3 protein: CASSLITKGPYEQYF. CDR3 coding DNA: TGTGCCAGCAGCTTAATAACCAAAGGTCCCTACGAGCAGTACTTC. The full variable domain, its missing parts supplied by reference TRBV7-3 and TRBJ2-7, is GAGVSQTPSNKVTEKGKYVELRCDPISGHTALYWYRQSLGQGPEFLIYFQGTGAADDSGLPNDRFFAVRPEGSVSTLKIQRTERGDSAVYLCASSLITKGPYEQYFGPGTRLTVT.

The rearrangement links TRBV4-2 to TRBJ2-7; 10 bases line up with TRBD2. The CDR3 loop spans 16 amino acids. V dropped 0 bases and J dropped 3; count of bases not matched to a gene: 5. The germline V gene encodes CDR1 LGHNA and CDR2 YNFKEQ. CDR3 in amino acids: CASSQERVAGGYEQYF. Written as DNA, the CDR3 is TGTGCCAGCAGCCAAGAGAGAGTAGCGGGGGGCTACGAGCAGTACTTC.

This clonotype was counted at least ten times. The chain uses TRBV12-3 or TRBV12-4 and TRBJ2-3; maybe TRBD2 (6 bases). V was pared by 7 bases and J by 3 bases, with 20 bases between. This CDR3 region has 16 residues. Here the CDR3 DNA reads TGTGCCAGCATACCGGGTAGCGGCCAAGGGACAGATACGCAGTATTTT. This encodes CASIPGSGQGTDTQYF.

This clonotype showed up just a few times. The CDR3 spells CASSQVAKETQYF. In DNA form, the CDR3 reads TGCGCCAGCAGCCAGGTAGCTAAGGAGACCCAGTACTTC. This sequence joins TRBV4-1 and TRBJ2-5, with D unclear. The CDR3 totals 13 residues. Germline CDR1 is MGHRA and CDR2 is YSYEKL. V gave up 3 bases and J gave up 5 bases, with 10 bases separating them.

The chain is built from TRBV27 and TRBJ2-7; TRBD1 is a possible D gene (5 bases). The CDR3 runs 16 residues. Trimming removed 6 bases at V and 2 bases at J, with 20 bases between. Germline assignment: CDR1 MNHEY and CDR2 SMNVEV (reference sequence). The CDR3 protein is CASRLGPFGAPYEQYF. The DNA of the CDR3 is TGTGCCAGCAGACTCGGACCATTTGGGGCCCCCTACGAGCAGTACTTC.

This clonotype has a handful of counts. V and J are TRBV5-1 and TRBJ2-1; 7 nucleotides align to TRBD2. Trimming removed 7 bases from V and 4 bases from J; junction bases left unmatched: 11. Germline-derived CDR1 and CDR2 are SGHRS and YFSETQ. The CDR3 has 15 amino acids. The CDR3 sequence is CASSTRDYPYNEQFF. CDR3 DNA sequence: TGCGCCAGCTCTACCCGGGACTACCCATACAATGAGCAGTTCTTC.

The table lists this clonotype with a few counts. This chain uses TRBV5-1 with TRBJ2-6; D remains ambiguous. CDR3 length equals 20 residues. The germline V gene has CDR1 SGHRS and CDR2 YFSETQ. The V and J ends lost 0 bases and 0 bases respectively, with 19 bases between them. The CDR3 DNA follows: TGCGCCAGCAGCTTGGCTGCCCAGCGCCTTACGACCTCTGGGGCCAACGTCCTGACTTTC. Encoded protein: CASSLAAQRLTTSGANVLTF. Full variable domain (missing parts from reference TRBV5-1 and TRBJ2-6): KAGVTQTPRYLIKTRGQQVTLSCSPISGHRSVSWYQQTPGQGLQFLFEYFSETQRNKGNFPGRFSGRQFSNSRSEMNVSTLELGDSALYLCASSLAAQRLTTSGANVLTFGAGSRLTVL.

V is TRBV12-3 or TRBV12-4 and J is TRBJ2-7; D may match TRBD1 or TRBD2 (7 bases each). The CDR3 length is 14 residues. Deletions cut 6 bases from V and 9 bases from J, with 21 bases between. The CDR3 sequence: CASRTSSGGGRQYF. CDR3 coding DNA: TGTGCCAGCAGAACTTCATCAGGGGGGGGTCGGCAGTACTTC.

The V gene is TRBV5-1, the J gene TRBJ2-1; 10 positions agree with TRBD2. The ends lost 4 bases at V and 4 bases at J; junction bases unmatched: 11. CDR1 SGHRS and CDR2 YFSETQ come from the germline V gene. CDR3 length: 17 residues. This CDR3 is CASSPGLARGSYNEQFF. The CDR3 nucleotides are TGCGCCAGCAGCCCGGGACTAGCGAGAGGGTCGTACAATGAGCAGTTCTTC. Drawing the rest from reference TRBV5-1 and TRBJ2-1, the complete variable domain is KAGVTQTPRYLIKTRGQQVTLSCSPISGHRSVSWYQQTPGQGLQFLFEYFSETQRNKGNFPGRFSGRQFSNSRSEMNVSTLELGDSALYLCASSPGLARGSYNEQFFGPGTRLTVL.